One sample yielded the 13 T cell receptor beta chains listed below, sequenced in a study of metastatic and nonmetastatic thyroid tumors. Not a single patient had been given any form of treatment at any point before undergoing thyroid surgery. TCRdb re-clonotyped the PCR reads through MiXCR. The repertoire holds 25,000 to 35,000 clones, with around 4% as singletons. The source material was blood. The receptor source for this set is a female donor with papillary thyroid cancer or a benign thyroid nodule (not recorded which). Some clones in this sample may be carry-over from other donors' samples.

This clone was seen at least ten times. The V and J genes are TRBV10-3 and TRBJ2-3, with TRBD2 matching 8 bases. There are 15 residues in the CDR3. Germline V gives CDR1 ENHRY, CDR2 SYGVKD. V gave up 11 bases and J gave up 4 bases; unmatched junction bases: 14. Here the CDR3 DNA reads TGTGCCCTTTCAAGAGGCGGGAGGACCGCAGATACGCAGTATTTT. This encodes CALSRGGRTADTQYF.

There are a few counts of this clone. The V call is TRBV12-3 or TRBV12-4, the J call TRBJ2-1; 12 bases are a match to TRBD1. The CDR3 is 15 amino acids. V lost 7 bases to trimming and J lost 8 bases; unmatched junction nucleotides: 9. CDR3 amino acids: CASIPGQGAVDEQFF. CDR3 in DNA: TGTGCCAGCATACCGGGACAGGGGGCGGTAGATGAGCAGTTCTTC.

The J gene is TRBJ2-7, the V gene TRBV6-1, with TRBD1 matching 7 bases. The CDR3 spans 15 residues. The trim removed 3 bases at V and 6 bases at J, leaving 11 bases unmatched. Germline CDR1 and CDR2: MNHNS and SASEGT. The CDR3 protein is CASSETLDRAPEQYF. CDR3 nucleotide sequence: TGTGCCAGCAGTGAGACCCTCGACAGGGCTCCCGAGCAGTACTTC.

Within the sample, this clone is medium-sized. The J gene is TRBJ2-7, the V gene TRBV6-1; possibly TRBD1 for D (6 bases). Germline loops: CDR1 MNHNS, CDR2 SASEGT. The V gene lost 5 bases and the J gene lost 9 bases, with 17 bases spanning the gap. This CDR3 has 13 residues. CDR3 sequence: CASSIDQLRGQYF. The CDR3 DNA is TGTGCCAGCAGTATAGACCAGCTCAGGGGGCAGTACTTC.

A remark on this clone: The final CDR3 position lacks the conserved phenylalanine or tryptophan, pointing to a likely read error. Other DNA sequences from this sample encode an identical CDR3 as well. Here the CDR3 DNA reads TGTGCAAGCAGTTTGGCCAGCTATGGCTACACCTCC. As protein: CASSLASYGYTS. This chain connects TRBV28 to TRBJ1-2, with D unresolved. The V gene's germline CDR1 is MDHEN and CDR2 SYDVKM. CDR3 length: 12 amino acids.

This clone was counted between two and nine times. One end of the junction varies from germline; a read error may be responsible. This CDR3 is CSSSDSSGRGYTF. In DNA form, the CDR3 reads TGTTCCAGCAGTGACTCGTCAGGGCGAGGCTACACCTTC. This chain links TRBV6-4 with TRBJ1-2; possibly TRBD1 for D (5 bases). The CDR3 consists of 13 residues. The germline gives CDR1 MRHNA, CDR2 SNTAGT.

CDR3 protein: CAWMTGQNYGYTF. In DNA, the CDR3 is TGTGCCTGGATGACAGGGCAAAACTATGGCTACACCTTC. The J gene is TRBJ1-2, the V gene TRBV30, with 7 bases fitting TRBD1. The CDR3 has 13 residues. The germline V gene encodes CDR1 GTSNPN and CDR2 SVGIG (reference sequence). Unmatched junction bases numbered 4, after V lost 4 bases and J lost 2 bases.

This clone is classed as medium-sized. The rearrangement joins TRBV12-3 or TRBV12-4 to TRBJ2-7; 7 bases line up with TRBD1. V lost 6 bases and J lost 6; bases outside the gene matches: 8. The length of the CDR3 is 13 residues. The CDR3 bases are TGTGCCAGCAGCCCCGGGACAGCCTTCGAGCAGTACTTC. Its protein product is CASSPGTAFEQYF.

This clone has at least ten counts. The V call is TRBV7-2, the J call TRBJ2-7; 9 nucleotides line up with TRBD2. CDR3 size: 15 residues. After removal of 2 bases from V and 2 bases from J, the junction contained 4 bases not matched to a gene. The V gene's germline CDR1 is SGHTA and CDR2 FQGNSA. The CDR3 DNA sequence: TGTGCCAGCAGCTTAATGGCGGGAGGGACCTACGAGCAGTACTTC. Its translation: CASSLMAGGTYEQYF.

This clone was picked up many times. The chain joins TRBV18 to TRBJ2-7; 7 bases align to TRBD1. Trimming at V came to 0 bases and at J to 1 base, leaving 0 bases not matched to a gene. Germline assignment: CDR1 KGHSH and CDR2 LQKENI. The CDR3 spans 14 residues. CDR3 region: CASSPPGQSYEQYF. The CDR3 DNA sequence: TGTGCCAGCTCACCACCGGGACAGTCCTACGAGCAGTACTTC.

This clone was detected only a few times. The chain is built from TRBV11-3 and TRBJ2-3; the match to TRBD1 covers 7 bases. Trimming at V came to 5 bases and at J to 4 bases, leaving 3 bases not matched to a gene. Germline CDR1 SGHNT, CDR2 YENEEA. The CDR3 length is 13 residues. CDR3 DNA sequence: TGTGCCAGCAGCAACCAGGGGGCAGATACGCAGTATTTT. Protein sequence: CASSNQGADTQYF.

This clone has only a few counts. Possible read error: a much larger clone is one base away. The same CDR3 can be traced to other DNA sequences in this sample. The chain is built from TRBV7-9 and TRBJ2-1; 9 bases agree with TRBD1. CDR3 length equals 15 residues. Germline-derived CDR1 and CDR2 are SEHNR and FQNEAQ (reference sequence). V trimming: 2 bases; J trimming: 10 bases; junction bases outside the gene matches: 9. The CDR3 sequence is CASSLTGGVKAEQFF. CDR3 sequence (DNA): TGTGCCAGCAGCTTAACAGGGGGCGTCAAGGCCGAGCAGTTCTTC.

The chain is built from TRBV3-1 and TRBJ2-3; no clear D. The V and J ends lost 4 bases and 0 bases respectively, with 5 bases between them. The CDR3 spans 13 residues. CDR1 is LGHDT, CDR2 YNNKEL, per germline (reference sequence). CDR3 sequence: CASSRPSTDTQYF. CDR3 in DNA: TGTGCCAGCAGCCGACCTAGCACAGATACGCAGTATTTT.